Listed below are T cell receptor beta chains from one sample, sequenced in a study of cytomegalovirus exposure and HLA in healthy donors. Sequenced by immunoSEQ multiplex PCR; TCRdb stores in-frame clones only, minus some. The sample holds roughly 93,000 clones, roughly three quarters seen once. Specimen: PBMCs. All receptors derive from a middle-aged man in good health and CMV-seronegative. The conserved cysteine and the conserved F or W are not part of the CDR3 here. The order of the fields is V gene, D gene, clone size, CDR3 protein. D genes are given only for firm matches. Clone size is stated in some rows and not others, as once, few, many or a class when expanded.

>TRBV19|NA|once
ASSKEGGQPQH
>TRBV5-1|NA|NA
ASSFFRGYTEAF
>TRBV6-5|NA|NA
ASLEGCAQY
>TRBV7-2|TRBD2|NA
ASSFSGVEQF
>TRBV9|TRBD2|NA
ASSVRSSGGPDTQY
>TRBV6-4|TRBD1|NA
ASRGQGDTDTQY
>TRBV11-3|TRBD2|NA
ASSIAGGMNEQF
>TRBV30|NA|NA
AWSVWRGMAGELF
>TRBV7-9|NA|NA
ASSLAPGGGISEKLF
>TRBV10-2|NA|NA
ASLGPGTDTQY
>TRBV4-3|NA|NA
ASSQDQTGSYEQY
>TRBV7-9|TRBD1|NA
ASSSQGDYEQY
>TRBV4-3|NA|NA
ASSQEGAVAEAF
>TRBV9|NA|few
ASSVDFATYNEQF
>TRBV7-3|NA|NA
ASSPSWDNEQY
>TRBV29-1|NA|NA
SVEKGDPPYEQY
>TRBV5-3|TRBD2|once
ARSLVVLAGGPSVPDTQY